This T cell receptor (beta chain) was documented in a study of T cell responses to AZD1222 COVID-19 vaccine. General observations from the study: Among vaccine-associated CD4 TCRs, coverage spanned spike, with dominance at 160-218 and 743-854. Baseline serology detected seropositivity in only six AZD1222 recipients.

Looked up from germline, CDR1 is SGHVS and CDR2 is FQNEAQ. This CDR3 has 15 residues. V dropped 0 bases and J dropped 0 bases, with 5 bases sitting between them. This clone has a single count. Its antigen is still unknown. The protocol was immunoSEQ multiplex PCR, while the TCRdb copy is restricted to in-frame clones and leaves out a portion. The table lists 170,000 or so clones, roughly nine tenths of them singletons. The receptor's source is an adult in good health. Sample: peripheral blood, taken on day 0 of AZD1222 vaccination. This chain connects TRBV7-8 to TRBJ1-4; D gene unclear. In nucleotides, the CDR3 is TGTGCCAGCAGCTTAGCCCCGGCAACTAATGAAAAACTGTTTTTT. It specifies CASSLAPATNEKLFF.